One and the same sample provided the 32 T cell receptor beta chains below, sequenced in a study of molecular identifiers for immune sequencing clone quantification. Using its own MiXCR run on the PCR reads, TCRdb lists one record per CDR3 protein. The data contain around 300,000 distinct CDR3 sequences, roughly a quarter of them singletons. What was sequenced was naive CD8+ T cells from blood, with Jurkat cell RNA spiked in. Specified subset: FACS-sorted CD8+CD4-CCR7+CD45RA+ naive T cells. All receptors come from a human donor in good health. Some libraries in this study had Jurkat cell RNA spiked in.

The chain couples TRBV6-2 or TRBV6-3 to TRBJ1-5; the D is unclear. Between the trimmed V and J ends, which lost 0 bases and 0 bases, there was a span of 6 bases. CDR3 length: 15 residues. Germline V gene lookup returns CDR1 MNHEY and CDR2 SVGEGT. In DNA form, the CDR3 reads TGTGCCAGCAGTTACTCTACAGTTAGCAATCAGCCCCAGCATTTT. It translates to CASSYSTVSNQPQHF.

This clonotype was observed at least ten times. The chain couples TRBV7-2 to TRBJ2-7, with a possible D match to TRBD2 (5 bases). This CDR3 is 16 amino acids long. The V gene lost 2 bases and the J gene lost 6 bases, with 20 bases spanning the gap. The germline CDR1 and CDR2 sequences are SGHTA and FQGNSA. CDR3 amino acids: CASSLKERAVFTEQYF. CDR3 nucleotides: TGTGCCAGCAGCTTAAAGGAGCGAGCGGTCTTTACCGAGCAGTACTTC.

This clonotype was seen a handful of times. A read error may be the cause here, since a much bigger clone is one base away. The CDR3 sequence: CASSQGETEAFF. In DNA, the CDR3 is TGTGCCAGCAGCCAAGGCGAGACTGAAGCTTTCTTT. This chain connects TRBV3-1 to TRBJ1-1; D ambiguous. CDR3 length equals 12 residues. Germline V gene data show CDR1 as LGHDT and CDR2 as YNNKEL (reference sequence). The V end was cut by 1 base, the J end by 5 bases, with 5 bases between. Full variable domain (missing parts from reference TRBV3-1 and TRBJ1-1): DTAVSQTPKYLVTQMGNDKSIKCEQNLGHDTMYWYKQDSKKFLKIMFSYNNKELIINETVPNRFSPKSPDKAHLNLHINSLELGDSAVYFCASSQGETEAFFGQGTRLTVV.

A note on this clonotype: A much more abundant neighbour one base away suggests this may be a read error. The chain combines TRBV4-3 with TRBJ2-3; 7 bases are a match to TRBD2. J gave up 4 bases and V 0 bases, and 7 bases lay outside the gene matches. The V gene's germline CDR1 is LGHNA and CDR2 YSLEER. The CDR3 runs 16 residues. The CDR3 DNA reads TGCGCCAGCAGCCAAGAATTTGCGGGAGTAGCAGATACGCAGTATTTT. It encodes CASSQEFAGVADTQYF.

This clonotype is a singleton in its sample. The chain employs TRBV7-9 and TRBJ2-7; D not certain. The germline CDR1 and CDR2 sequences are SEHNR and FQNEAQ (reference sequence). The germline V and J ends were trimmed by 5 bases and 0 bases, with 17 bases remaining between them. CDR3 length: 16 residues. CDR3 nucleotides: TGTGCCAGCAGCCCTAGGTCGACTCGAAGCTCCTACGAGCAGTACTTC. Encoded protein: CASSPRSTRSSYEQYF.

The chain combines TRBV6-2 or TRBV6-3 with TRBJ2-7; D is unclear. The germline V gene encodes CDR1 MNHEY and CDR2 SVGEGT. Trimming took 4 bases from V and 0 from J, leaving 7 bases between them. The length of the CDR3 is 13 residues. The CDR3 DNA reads TGTGCCAGCAGTTTGTTGAGCTCCTACGAGCAGTACTTC. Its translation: CASSLLSSYEQYF.

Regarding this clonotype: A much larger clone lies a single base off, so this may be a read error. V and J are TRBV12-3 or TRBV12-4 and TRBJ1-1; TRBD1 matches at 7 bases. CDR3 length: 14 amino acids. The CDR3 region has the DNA TGTGCCAACAGTGACAGGGACCTGAACACTGAAGCTTTCTTT. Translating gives CANSDRDLNTEAFF.

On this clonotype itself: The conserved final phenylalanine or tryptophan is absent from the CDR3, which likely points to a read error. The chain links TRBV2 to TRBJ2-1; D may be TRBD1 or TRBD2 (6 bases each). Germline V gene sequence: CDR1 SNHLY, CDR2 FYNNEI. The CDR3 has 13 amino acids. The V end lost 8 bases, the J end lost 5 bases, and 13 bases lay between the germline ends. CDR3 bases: TGTGCCAGCCGCCGGGGGCTAGACAATGAGCAGTTCTAC. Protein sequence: CASRRGLDNEQFY.

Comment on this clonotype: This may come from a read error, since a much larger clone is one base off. The CDR3 loop is CASSLPYPGQRRTGELFF. The CDR3 DNA follows: TGCGCCAGCAGTCTACCGTATCCCGGACAAAGAAGGACCGGGGAGCTGTTTTTT. The J gene is TRBJ2-2, the V gene TRBV23-1; TRBD1 is a possible D gene (5 bases). TRBV23-1 is an open reading frame whose function is uncertain. The V end was cut by 4 bases, the J end by 5 bases, with 23 bases between. CDR3 size: 18 residues.

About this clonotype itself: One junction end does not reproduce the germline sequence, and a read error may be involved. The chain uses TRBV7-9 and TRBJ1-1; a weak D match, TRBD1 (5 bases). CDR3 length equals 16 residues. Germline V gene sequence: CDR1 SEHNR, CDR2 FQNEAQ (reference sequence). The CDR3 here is CASSLPKRQTREEASF. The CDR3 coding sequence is TGTGCCAGCAGCCTACCAAAACGACAGACGCGCGAAGAAGCTTCCTTT.

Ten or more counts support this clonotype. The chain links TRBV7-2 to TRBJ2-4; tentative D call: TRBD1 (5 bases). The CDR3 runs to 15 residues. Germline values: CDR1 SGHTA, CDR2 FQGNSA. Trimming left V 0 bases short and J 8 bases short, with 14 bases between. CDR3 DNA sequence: TGTGCCAGCAGCTTAGCTAGGCAGGGTGGCGACATTCAGTACTTC. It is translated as CASSLARQGGDIQYF.

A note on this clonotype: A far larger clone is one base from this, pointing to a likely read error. The CDR3 loop reads CASSLESYEQFF. In DNA form, the CDR3 reads TGTGCCAGCAGCTTGGAAAGCTACGAGCAGTTCTTC. The rearrangement links TRBV5-3 to TRBJ2-7; D is unclear. The tail of the sequence fits TRBJ2-1 better, so the J call may be wrong. TRBV5-3 counts as an open reading frame of uncertain function. This CDR3 is built from 12 residues.

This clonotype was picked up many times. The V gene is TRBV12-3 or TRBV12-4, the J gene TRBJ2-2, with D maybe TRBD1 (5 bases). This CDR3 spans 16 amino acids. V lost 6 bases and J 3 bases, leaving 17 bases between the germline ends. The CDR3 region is CASSPDSPTHTGELFF. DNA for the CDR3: TGTGCCAGCAGCCCAGACAGCCCTACGCACACCGGGGAGCTGTTTTTT.

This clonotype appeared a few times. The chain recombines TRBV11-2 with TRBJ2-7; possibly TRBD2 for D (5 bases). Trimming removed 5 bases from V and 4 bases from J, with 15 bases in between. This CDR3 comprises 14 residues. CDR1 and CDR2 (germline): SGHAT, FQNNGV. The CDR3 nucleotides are TGTGCCAGCAGCGAGGCGGCGGGCGGGTACGAGCAGTACTTC. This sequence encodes CASSEAAGGYEQYF. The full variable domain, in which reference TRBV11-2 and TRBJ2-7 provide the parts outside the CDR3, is EAGVAQSPRYKIIEKRQSVAFWCNPISGHATLYWYQQILGQGPKLLIQFQNNGVVDDSQLPKDRFSAERLKGVDSTLKIQPAKLEDSAVYLCASSEAAGGYEQYFGPGTRLTVT.

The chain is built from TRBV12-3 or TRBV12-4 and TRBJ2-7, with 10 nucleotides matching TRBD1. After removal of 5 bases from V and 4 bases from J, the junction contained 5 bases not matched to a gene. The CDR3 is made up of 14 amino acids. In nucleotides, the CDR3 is TGTGCCAGCAGTCGGACAGGGGGAGTTTACGAGCAGTACTTC. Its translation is CASSRTGGVYEQYF.

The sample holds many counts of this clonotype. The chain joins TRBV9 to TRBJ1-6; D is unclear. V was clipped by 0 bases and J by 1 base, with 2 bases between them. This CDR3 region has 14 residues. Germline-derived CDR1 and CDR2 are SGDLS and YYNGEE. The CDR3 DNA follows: TGTGCCAGCAGCGTAGGATCCTATAATTCACCCCTCCACTTT. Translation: CASSVGSYNSPLHF.

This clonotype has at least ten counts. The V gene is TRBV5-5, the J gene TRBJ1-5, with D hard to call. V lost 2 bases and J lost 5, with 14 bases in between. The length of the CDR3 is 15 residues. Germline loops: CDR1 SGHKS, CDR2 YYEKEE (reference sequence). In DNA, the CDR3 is TGTGCCAGCAGCTTAATAGGAGAGGTACATCAGCCCCAGCATTTT. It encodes CASSLIGEVHQPQHF.

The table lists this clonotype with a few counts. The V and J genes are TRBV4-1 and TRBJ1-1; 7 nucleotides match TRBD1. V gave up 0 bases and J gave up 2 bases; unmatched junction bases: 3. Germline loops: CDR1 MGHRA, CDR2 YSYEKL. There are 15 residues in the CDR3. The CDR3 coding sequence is TGCGCCAGCAGCCAAGAGGGACAGACAAACACTGAAGCTTTCTTT. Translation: CASSQEGQTNTEAFF.

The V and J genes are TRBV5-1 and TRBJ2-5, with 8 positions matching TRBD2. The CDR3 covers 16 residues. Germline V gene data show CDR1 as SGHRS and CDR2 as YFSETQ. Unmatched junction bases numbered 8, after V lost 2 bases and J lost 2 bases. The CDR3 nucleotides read TGCGCCAGCAGCTTAATCGCGGGGGGTACACAAGAGACCCAGTACTTC. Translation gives CASSLIAGGTQETQYF.

In DNA, the CDR3 is TGTGCCAGCAGCTTGGAGCGGGGATCTGGAAACACCATATATTTT. Amino acid sequence: CASSLERGSGNTIYF. This sequence joins TRBV5-5 and TRBJ1-3; D gene uncertain. V lost 0 bases to trimming and J lost 1 base, with 8 bases between them. The CDR3 contains 15 residues. Germline V gene data show CDR1 as SGHKS and CDR2 as YYEKEE (reference sequence).

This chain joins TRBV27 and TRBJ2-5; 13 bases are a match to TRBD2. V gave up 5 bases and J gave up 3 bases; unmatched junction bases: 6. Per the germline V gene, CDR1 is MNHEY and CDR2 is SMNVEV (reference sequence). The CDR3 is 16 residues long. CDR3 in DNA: TGTGCCAGCAGTCCCGGGACTAGCGGGATGAAAGAGACCCAGTACTTC. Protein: CASSPGTSGMKETQYF.

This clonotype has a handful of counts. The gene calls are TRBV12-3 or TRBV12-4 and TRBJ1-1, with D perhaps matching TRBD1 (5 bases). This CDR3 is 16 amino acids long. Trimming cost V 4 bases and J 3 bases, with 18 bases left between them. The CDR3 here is CASSSTRGHGDTEAFF. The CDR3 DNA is TGTGCCAGCAGTTCAACCCGGGGCCATGGGGACACTGAAGCTTTCTTT.

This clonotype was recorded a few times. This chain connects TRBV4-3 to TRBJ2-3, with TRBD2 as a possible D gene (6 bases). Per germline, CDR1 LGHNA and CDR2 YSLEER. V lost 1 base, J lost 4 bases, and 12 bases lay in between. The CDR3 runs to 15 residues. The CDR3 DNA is TGCGCCAGCAGCCAAGTTACTAGCAATTCAGATACGCAGTATTTT. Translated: CASSQVTSNSDTQYF.

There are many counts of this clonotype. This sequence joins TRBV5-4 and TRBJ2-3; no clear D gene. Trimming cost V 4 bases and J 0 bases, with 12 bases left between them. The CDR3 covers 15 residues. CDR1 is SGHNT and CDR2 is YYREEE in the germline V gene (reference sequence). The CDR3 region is CASSKIEPSTDTQYF. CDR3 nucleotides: TGTGCCAGCAGCAAAATAGAGCCTAGCACAGATACGCAGTATTTT.

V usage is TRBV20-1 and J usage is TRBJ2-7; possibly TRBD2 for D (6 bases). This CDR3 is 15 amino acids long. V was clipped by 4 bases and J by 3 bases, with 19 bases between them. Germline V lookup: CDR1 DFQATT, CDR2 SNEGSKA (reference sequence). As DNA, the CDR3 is TGCAGTGCTACCGAATCCGGGACTGCGAACTACGAGCAGTACTTC. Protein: CSATESGTANYEQYF.

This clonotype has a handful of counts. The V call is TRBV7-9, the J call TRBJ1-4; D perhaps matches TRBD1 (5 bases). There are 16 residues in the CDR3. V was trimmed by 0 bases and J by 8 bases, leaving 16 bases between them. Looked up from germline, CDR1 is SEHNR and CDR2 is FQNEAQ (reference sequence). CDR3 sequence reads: CASSLALGTYGEKLFF. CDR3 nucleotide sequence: TGTGCCAGCAGCTTAGCGCTCGGGACTTACGGAGAAAAACTGTTTTTT.

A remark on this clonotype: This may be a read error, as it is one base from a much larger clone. For the CDR3, the DNA is TGTGCCGGCAGTTACGGGACGGTTGGGGGGCCAGGGGACCAGTACTTC. Amino acids: CAGSYGTVGGPGDQYF. This chain joins TRBV6-5 and TRBJ2-5, with D tentatively TRBD1 or TRBD2 (6 bases each). Looked up from germline, CDR1 is MNHEY and CDR2 is SVGAGI. The CDR3 spans 16 residues.

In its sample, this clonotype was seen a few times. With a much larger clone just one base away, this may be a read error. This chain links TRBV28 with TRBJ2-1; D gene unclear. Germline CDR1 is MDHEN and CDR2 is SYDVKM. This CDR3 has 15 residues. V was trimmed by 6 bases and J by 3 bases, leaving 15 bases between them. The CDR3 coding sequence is TGTGCCAGCAGCCCCCTAACCGGAGACTACAATGAGCAGTTCTTC. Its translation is CASSPLTGDYNEQFF.

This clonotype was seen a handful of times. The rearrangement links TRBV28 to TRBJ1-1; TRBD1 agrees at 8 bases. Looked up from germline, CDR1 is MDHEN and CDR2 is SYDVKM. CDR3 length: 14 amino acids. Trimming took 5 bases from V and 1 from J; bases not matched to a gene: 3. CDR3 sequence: CASSPGGSNTEAFF. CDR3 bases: TGTGCCAGCAGTCCAGGGGGCTCGAACACTGAAGCTTTCTTT.

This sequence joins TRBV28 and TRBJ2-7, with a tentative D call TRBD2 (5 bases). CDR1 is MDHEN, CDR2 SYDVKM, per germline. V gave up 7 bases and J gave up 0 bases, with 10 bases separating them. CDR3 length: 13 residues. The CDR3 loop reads CASMSGNSYEQYF. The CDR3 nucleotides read TGTGCCAGCATGTCGGGAAACTCCTACGAGCAGTACTTC.

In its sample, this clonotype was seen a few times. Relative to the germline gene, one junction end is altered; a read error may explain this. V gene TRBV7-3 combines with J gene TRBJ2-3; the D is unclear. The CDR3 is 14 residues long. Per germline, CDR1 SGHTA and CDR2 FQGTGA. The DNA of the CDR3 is TGTGCCAGCGGCTTAAGTGGGAGCACAGATACGCAGTATTTT. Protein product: CASGLSGSTDTQYF.

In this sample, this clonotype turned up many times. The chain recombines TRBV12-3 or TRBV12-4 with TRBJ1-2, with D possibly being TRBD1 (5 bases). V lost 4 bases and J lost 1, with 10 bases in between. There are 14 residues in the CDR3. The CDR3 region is CASSWGLINYGYTF. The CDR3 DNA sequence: TGTGCCAGCAGTTGGGGACTGATTAACTATGGCTACACCTTC.